The 26 T cell receptor beta chains presented below share a single source sample, sequenced in a study of early stage breast cancer tumors. The repertoire was sequenced with immunoSEQ multiplex PCR; TCRdb's copy has only in-frame clones and lacks some. Among around 14,000 clones listed, approximately 84% were seen once. The sample taken for sequencing was normal breast tissue next to the tumor. The receptor source for this set is a person aged 25 to 45 with breast cancer.

The chain employs TRBV13 and TRBJ2-1, with 7 bases lining up with TRBD2. Germline values: CDR1 PRHDT, CDR2 FYEKMQ (reference sequence). This CDR3 has 15 residues. Trimming cost V 6 bases and J 6 bases; bases outside gene matches: 11. The CDR3 bases are TGTGCCAGCAGTTCTAACCTAGCGGTACCCAATGAGCAGTTCTTC. Protein product: CASSSNLAVPNEQFF.

V is TRBV5-4 and J is TRBJ1-2, with D unresolved. The germline gives CDR1 SGHNT, CDR2 YYREEE (reference sequence). The V and J ends lost 3 bases and 8 bases respectively, with 14 bases between them. CDR3 length: 13 amino acids. CDR3 amino acids: CASSSDSIRGYTF. In DNA form, the CDR3 reads TGTGCCAGCAGCTCTGACTCAATACGCGGCTACACCTTC.

V is TRBV7-9 and J is TRBJ2-6, with D tentatively TRBD2 (7 bases). V was shortened by 4 bases and J by 2 bases, with 18 bases between the two germline ends. CDR3 length: 18 residues. Germline CDR1 SEHNR, CDR2 FQNEAQ (reference sequence). The CDR3 bases are TGTGCCAGCAGCTCAGTGTTCGGGGGGCGTCCTGGGGCCAACGTCCTGACTTTC. Translating it yields CASSSVFGGRPGANVLTF.

The V gene is TRBV19, the J gene TRBJ2-7; a weak D match, TRBD2 (5 bases). Trimming stripped 5 bases from V and 0 bases from J, with 14 bases between. Germline-derived CDR1 and CDR2 are LNHDA and SQIVND (reference sequence). The CDR3 runs 15 residues. CDR3 sequence: CASSPGSASSYEQYF. The DNA for the CDR3 is TGTGCCAGTAGTCCTGGTAGCGCGAGCTCCTACGAGCAGTACTTC.

V is TRBV19 and J is TRBJ2-7; D might be TRBD1 or TRBD2, each matching 5 bases. With 3 bases removed from V and 7 bases from J, the gap between germline ends came to 13 bases. The CDR3 spans 13 residues. CDR1 is LNHDA, CDR2 SQIVND, per germline (reference sequence). This CDR3 reads CASSMGRVGEQYF. The CDR3, as DNA: TGTGCCAGTAGTATGGGACGAGTTGGAGAGCAGTACTTC.

The rearrangement uses TRBV7-9 and TRBJ2-5; the match to TRBD2 covers 10 bases. Near its end, the DNA agrees better with TRBJ2-7, so the J call may be wrong. From germline, CDR1 is SEHNR and CDR2 FQNEAQ (reference sequence). The CDR3 length is 14 residues. This CDR3 is CASSPSGSRYEQYF. CDR3 nucleotide sequence: TGTGCCAGCTCACCTAGCGGGAGTCGGTACGAGCAGTACTTC.

As regards this clone: Other nucleotide sequences in the sample specify the same CDR3. The chain joins TRBV30 to TRBJ1-1; no firm D call. This CDR3 is 11 amino acids long. V was pared by 8 bases and J by 1 base, with 8 bases between. CDR1 is GTSNPN and CDR2 is SVGIG in the germline V gene (reference sequence). This CDR3 is CAAERNTEAFF. CDR3 nucleotides: TGTGCCGCGGAGAGGAACACTGAAGCTTTCTTT.

This chain connects TRBV4-1 to TRBJ2-1; TRBD2 is a possible D gene (6 bases). The length of the CDR3 is 16 residues. With 0 bases removed from V and 7 bases from J, the gap between germline ends came to 16 bases. Germline CDR1 reads MGHRA; CDR2 reads YSYEKL. The CDR3 DNA sequence: TGCGCCAGCAGCCAAGAGGGGAGGACTCCCGGGAATGAGCAGTTCTTC. It translates to CASSQEGRTPGNEQFF.

In the case of this clone: One junction end disagrees with the germline gene, perhaps due to a read error. J is TRBJ2-5 and V is TRBV7-7; possibly TRBD1 for D (5 bases). Looked up from germline, CDR1 is SSHAT and CDR2 is FNYEAQ (reference sequence). This CDR3 is 15 amino acids long. As DNA, the CDR3 is TGTGCTAGCAGCTTAGACCCAGGGATCCAAGAGACCCAGTACTTC. It is translated as CASSLDPGIQETQYF.

With respect to this clone: One end of the junction fails to match germline, which may point to a read error. V gene TRBV6-5 combines with J gene TRBJ2-7; TRBD1 matches 8 bases. The CDR3 sequence is 15 residues long. Looked up from germline, CDR1 is MNHEY and CDR2 is SVGAGI. The chain's CDR3 is CASSYRQGFSYEQCF. The DNA of the CDR3 is TGTGCCAGCAGTTATCGACAGGGGTTCTCCTACGAGCAGTGCTTC.

In DNA form, the CDR3 reads TGTGCCAGCAGCTTAGTCTCTAATCAGCCCCAGCATTTT. This gives the protein CASSLVSNQPQHF. The V and J genes are TRBV7-2 and TRBJ1-5; D is ambiguous. Germline-derived CDR1 and CDR2 are SGHTA and FQGNSA. The V gene lost 1 base and the J gene lost 4 bases, with 5 bases spanning the gap. This CDR3 is 13 amino acids long. Complete variable domain (other parts from reference TRBV7-2 and TRBJ1-5): GAGVSQSPSNKVTEKGKDVELRCDPISGHTALYWYRQSLGQGLEFLIYFQGNSAPDKSGLPSDRFSAERTGGSVSTLTIQRTQQEDSAVYLCASSLVSNQPQHFGDGTRLSIL.

The rearrangement uses TRBV5-1 and TRBJ1-1; tentative D call: TRBD1 (5 bases). The germline V gene encodes CDR1 SGHRS and CDR2 YFSETQ. Trimming took 4 bases from V and 10 from J, leaving 17 bases between them. CDR3 length equals 13 residues. For the CDR3, the DNA is TGCGCCAGCAGCCAAGACAGTCGGGTGATAGCTTTCTTT. Its protein product is CASSQDSRVIAFF. Combining the CDR3 with reference TRBV5-1 and TRBJ1-1 gives the whole variable domain KAGVTQTPRYLIKTRGQQVTLSCSPISGHRSVSWYQQTPGQGLQFLFEYFSETQRNKGNFPGRFSGRQFSNSRSEMNVSTLELGDSALYLCASSQDSRVIAFFGQGTRLTVV.

The chain employs TRBV6-4 and TRBJ2-3; 7 nucleotides match TRBD2. CDR1 is MRHNA, CDR2 SNTAGT, per germline. J lost 4 bases, V lost 8 bases, and 9 bases had no gene match. CDR3 length: 14 residues. The CDR3 region is CASAYQAGADTQYF. The CDR3 bases are TGTGCCAGCGCCTACCAGGCGGGAGCAGATACGCAGTATTTT.

The chain joins TRBV9 to TRBJ2-3, with TRBD2 as a possible D gene (5 bases). The germline V gene has CDR1 SGDLS and CDR2 YYNGEE. With 3 bases removed from V and 2 bases from J, the gap between germline ends came to 16 bases. There are 16 residues in the CDR3. The CDR3 loop is CASSGNSAKVTDTQYF. DNA of the CDR3: TGTGCCAGCAGCGGAAATAGCGCGAAAGTCACAGATACGCAGTATTTT.

This clone came up a few times. V is TRBV2 and J is TRBJ1-2, with D hard to call. Germline CDR1 reads SNHLY; CDR2 reads FYNNEI. The V and J ends lost 8 bases and 6 bases respectively, with 10 bases between them. This CDR3 contains 11 residues. This chain's CDR3 is CASFGSDGYTF. The CDR3 bases are TGTGCCAGCTTCGGATCCGATGGCTACACCTTC. The full variable domain, in which reference TRBV2 and TRBJ1-2 provide the parts outside the CDR3, is EPEVTQTPSHQVTQMGQEVILRCVPISNHLYFYWYRQILGQKVEFLVSFYNNEISEKSEIFDDQFSVERPDGSNFTLKIRSTKLEDSAMYFCASFGSDGYTFGSGTRLTVV.

V usage is TRBV11-2 and J usage is TRBJ2-5; no clear D gene. V lost 4 bases and J lost 4, with 4 bases in between. Germline CDR1 and CDR2: SGHAT and FQNNGV. CDR3 length: 11 amino acids. CDR3 coding DNA: TGTGCCAGCAGCTCCCTAGAGACCCAGTACTTC. Encoded protein: CASSSLETQYF.

The CDR3 coding sequence is TGTGCCAGCAGCTTGCAAATGCGGGGCCGAAGCTCCTATAATTCACCCCTCCACTTT. Residues: CASSLQMRGRSSYNSPLHF. The chain has TRBV7-2 and TRBJ1-6, with D possibly TRBD1 on 5 matching bases. CDR3 length equals 19 residues. V was clipped by 3 bases and J by 0 bases, with 18 bases between them. The germline V gene has CDR1 SGHTA and CDR2 FQGNSA. Using reference TRBV7-2 and TRBJ1-6 for the parts outside the CDR3, the full variable domain is GAGVSQSPSNKVTEKGKDVELRCDPISGHTALYWYRQSLGQGLEFLIYFQGNSAPDKSGLPSDRFSAERTGGSVSTLTIQRTQQEDSAVYLCASSLQMRGRSSYNSPLHFGNGTRLTVT.

The V gene is TRBV6-4, the J gene TRBJ2-7; the match to TRBD2 covers 14 bases. Germline trimming cut 2 bases from V and 6 bases from J; bases unmatched to any gene: 0. The length of the CDR3 is 14 residues. The germline CDR1 and CDR2 sequences are MRHNA and SNTAGT. As DNA, the CDR3 is TGTGCCAGCAGTGACGGACTAGCGGGAGGCGAGCAGTACTTC. The encoded protein is CASSDGLAGGEQYF.

This chain uses TRBV6-1 with TRBJ1-4; 7 bases agree with TRBD1. V lost 3 bases, J lost 8 bases, and 6 bases stayed unmatched. The CDR3 runs 14 residues. Germline-derived CDR1 and CDR2 are MNHNS and SASEGT. CDR3 sequence reads: CASSEGGTEEKLFF. The CDR3 bases are TGTGCCAGCAGTGAGGGGGGGACAGAGGAAAAACTGTTTTTT.

This rearrangement joins TRBV2 to TRBJ2-2; TRBD1 might be the D (5 bases). Between the trimmed V and J ends, which lost 5 bases and 4 bases, there was a span of 5 bases. CDR1 is SNHLY, CDR2 FYNNEI, per germline. CDR3 length: 12 residues. The CDR3 loop reads CASSQGTGELFF. The CDR3 DNA follows: TGTGCCAGCAGTCAGGGCACCGGGGAGCTGTTTTTT.

Only a few counts were recorded for this clone. The rearrangement joins TRBV7-9 to TRBJ2-7, with TRBD1 matching over 9 bases. Germline V lookup: CDR1 SEHNR, CDR2 FQNEAQ (reference sequence). CDR3 length: 15 amino acids. V trimming: 1 base; J trimming: 4 bases; junction bases outside the gene matches: 5. For the CDR3, the DNA is TGTGCCAGCAGCTTAGGGGGACAGGGTGTATACGAGCAGTACTTC. It yields the protein CASSLGGQGVYEQYF.

This clone was detected only once. The DNA for the CDR3 is TGTGCCAGCAGCTTTGTTTGGAGTAATGAGCAGTTCTTC. Protein sequence: CASSFVWSNEQFF. The chain has TRBV5-6 and TRBJ2-1; no definite D call. V gave up 2 bases and J gave up 7 bases, with 10 bases separating them. The germline V gene has CDR1 SGHDT and CDR2 YYEEEE. The CDR3 is 13 amino acids. Variable domain in full (rest from reference TRBV5-6 and TRBJ2-1): DAGVTQSPTHLIKTRGQQVTLRCSPKSGHDTVSWYQQALGQGPQFIFQYYEEEERQRGNFPDRFSGHQFPNYSSELNVNALLLGDSALYLCASSFVWSNEQFFGPGTRLTVL.

The rearrangement uses TRBV11-3 and TRBJ2-1, with 8 positions matching TRBD1. Trimming took 6 bases from V and 3 from J; bases not matched to a gene: 4. The CDR3 loop spans 14 amino acids. Germline lookup yields CDR1 SGHNT and CDR2 YENEEA. This chain's CDR3 is CASSSGQVYNEQFF. The CDR3 DNA follows: TGTGCCAGCAGTTCGGGACAGGTCTACAATGAGCAGTTCTTC. The full variable domain, its missing parts supplied by reference TRBV11-3 and TRBJ2-1, is EAGVVQSPRYKIIEKKQPVAFWCNPISGHNTLYWYLQNLGQGPELLIRYENEEAVDDSQLPKDRFSAERLKGVDSTLKIQPAELGDSAVYLCASSSGQVYNEQFFGPGTRLTVL.

J is TRBJ1-6 and V is TRBV5-1; TRBD1 is a possible D gene (6 bases). With 2 bases removed from V and 5 bases from J, the gap between germline ends came to 11 bases. In germline, CDR1 is SGHRS, CDR2 YFSETQ. The length of the CDR3 is 15 residues. The CDR3 DNA reads as TGCGCCAGCAGCTTCCGACAGGCTAATAATTCACCCCTCCACTTT. Its protein is CASSFRQANNSPLHF.

The CDR3 here is CASSGSGWSNEQFF. In DNA form, the CDR3 reads TGCGCCAGCAGTGGTAGCGGGTGGAGTAATGAGCAGTTCTTC. The chain has TRBV10-2 and TRBJ2-1; 7 bases match TRBD2. The germline V gene encodes CDR1 WSHSY and CDR2 SAAADI. The CDR3 sequence is 14 residues long. Trimming removed 4 bases from V and 7 bases from J; junction bases left unmatched: 7.

The sample holds one count of this clone. The V gene is TRBV1, the J gene TRBJ2-3; TRBD2 is the table's D call and was not checked against the DNA. TRBV1 is a pseudogene segment. The CDR3 extends over 17 amino acids. This CDR3 reads CTSSHHTSQWYTDTQYF. CDR3 bases: TGCACCAGCAGCCATCACACTAGCCAGTGGTACACAGATACGCAGTATTTT.